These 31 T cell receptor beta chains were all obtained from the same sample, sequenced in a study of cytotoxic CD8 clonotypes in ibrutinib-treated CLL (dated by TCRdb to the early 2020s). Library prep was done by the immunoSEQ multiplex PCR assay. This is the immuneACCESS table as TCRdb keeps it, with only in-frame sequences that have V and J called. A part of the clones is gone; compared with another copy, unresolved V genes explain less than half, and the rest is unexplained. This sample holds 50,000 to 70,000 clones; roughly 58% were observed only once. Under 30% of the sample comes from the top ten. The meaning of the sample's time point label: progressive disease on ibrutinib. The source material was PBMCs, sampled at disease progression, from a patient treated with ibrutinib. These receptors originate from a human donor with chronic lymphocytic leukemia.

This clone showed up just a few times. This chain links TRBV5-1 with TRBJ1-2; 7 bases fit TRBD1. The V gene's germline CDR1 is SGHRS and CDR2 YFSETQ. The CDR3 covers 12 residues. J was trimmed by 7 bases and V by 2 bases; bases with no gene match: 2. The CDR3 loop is CASSLDRVGYTF. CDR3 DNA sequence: TGCGCCAGCAGCTTAGACAGGGTTGGCTACACCTTC.

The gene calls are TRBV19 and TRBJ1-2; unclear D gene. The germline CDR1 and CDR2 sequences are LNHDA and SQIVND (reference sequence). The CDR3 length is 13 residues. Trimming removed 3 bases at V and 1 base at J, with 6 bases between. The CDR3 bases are TGTGCCAGTAGTATGTGGGTTAACTATGGCTACACCTTC. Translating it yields CASSMWVNYGYTF.

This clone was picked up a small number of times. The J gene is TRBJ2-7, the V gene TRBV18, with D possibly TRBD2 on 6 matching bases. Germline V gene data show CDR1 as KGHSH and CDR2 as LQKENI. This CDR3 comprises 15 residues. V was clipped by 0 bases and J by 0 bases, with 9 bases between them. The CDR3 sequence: CASSPPGRGSYEQYF. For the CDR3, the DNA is TGTGCCAGCTCACCACCGGGGCGGGGCTCCTACGAGCAGTACTTC.

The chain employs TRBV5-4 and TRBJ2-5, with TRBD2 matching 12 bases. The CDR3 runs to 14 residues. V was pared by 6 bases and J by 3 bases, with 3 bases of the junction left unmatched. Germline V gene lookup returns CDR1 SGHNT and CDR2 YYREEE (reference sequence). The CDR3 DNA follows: TGTGCCAGCAACCCTAGCGGGGGGGAAGAGACCCAGTACTTC. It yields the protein CASNPSGGEETQYF.

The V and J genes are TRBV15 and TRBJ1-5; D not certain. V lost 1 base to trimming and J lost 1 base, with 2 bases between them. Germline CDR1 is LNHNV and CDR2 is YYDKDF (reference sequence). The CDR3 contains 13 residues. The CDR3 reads CATSRGSNQPQHF. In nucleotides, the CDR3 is TGTGCCACCAGCAGAGGCAGCAATCAGCCCCAGCATTTT.

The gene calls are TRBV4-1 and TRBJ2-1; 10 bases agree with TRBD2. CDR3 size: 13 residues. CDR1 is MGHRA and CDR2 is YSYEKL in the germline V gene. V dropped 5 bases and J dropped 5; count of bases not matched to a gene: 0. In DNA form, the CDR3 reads TGCGCCAGCAGCACTAGCGGGAACAATGAGCAGTTCTTC. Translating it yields CASSTSGNNEQFF.

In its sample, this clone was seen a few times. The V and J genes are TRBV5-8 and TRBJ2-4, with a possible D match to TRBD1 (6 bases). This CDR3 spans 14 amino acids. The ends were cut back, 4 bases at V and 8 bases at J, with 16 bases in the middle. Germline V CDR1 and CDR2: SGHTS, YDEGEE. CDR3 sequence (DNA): TGTGCCAGCAGCCTGGGGGACATTGGGTACATTCAGTACTTC. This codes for CASSLGDIGYIQYF.

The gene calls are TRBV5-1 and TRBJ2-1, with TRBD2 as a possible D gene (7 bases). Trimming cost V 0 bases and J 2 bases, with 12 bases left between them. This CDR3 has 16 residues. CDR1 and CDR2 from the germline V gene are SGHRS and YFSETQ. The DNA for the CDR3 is TGCGCCAGCAGCTTGGAAGGGGGAGGGGCCTACAATGAGCAGTTCTTC. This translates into CASSLEGGGAYNEQFF.

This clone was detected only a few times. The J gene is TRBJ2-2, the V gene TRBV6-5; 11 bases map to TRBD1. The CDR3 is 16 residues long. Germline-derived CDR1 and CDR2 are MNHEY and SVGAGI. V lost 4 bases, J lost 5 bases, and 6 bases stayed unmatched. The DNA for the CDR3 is TGTGCCAGCAGTTGGGCCGGGACAGGGGGGACCGGGGAGCTGTTTTTT. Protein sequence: CASSWAGTGGTGELFF.

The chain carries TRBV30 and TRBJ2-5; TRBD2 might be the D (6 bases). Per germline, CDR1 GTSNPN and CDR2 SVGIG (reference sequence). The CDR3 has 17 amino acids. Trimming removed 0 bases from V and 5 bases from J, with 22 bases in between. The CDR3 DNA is TGTGCCTGGAGTGTAGGCGGCGGGGTGTATGCGGGGGAGACCCAGTACTTC. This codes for CAWSVGGGVYAGETQYF. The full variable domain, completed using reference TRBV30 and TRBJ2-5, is SQTIHQWPATLVQPVGSPLSLECTVEGTSNPNLYWYRQAAGRGLQLLFYSVGIGQISSEVPQNLSASRPQDRQFILSSKKLLLSDSGFYLCAWSVGGGVYAGETQYFGPGTRLLVL.

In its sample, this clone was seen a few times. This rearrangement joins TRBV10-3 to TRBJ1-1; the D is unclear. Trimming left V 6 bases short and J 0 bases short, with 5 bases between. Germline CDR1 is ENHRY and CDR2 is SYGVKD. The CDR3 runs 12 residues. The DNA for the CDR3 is TGTGCCATCAGGGAGGTGAACACTGAAGCTTTCTTT. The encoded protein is CAIREVNTEAFF.

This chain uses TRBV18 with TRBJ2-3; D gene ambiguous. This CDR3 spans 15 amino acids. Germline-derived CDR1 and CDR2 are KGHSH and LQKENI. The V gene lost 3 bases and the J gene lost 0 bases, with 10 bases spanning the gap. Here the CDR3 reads CASSPRTASTDTQYF. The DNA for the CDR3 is TGTGCCAGCTCACCGCGGACGGCTAGCACAGATACGCAGTATTTT.

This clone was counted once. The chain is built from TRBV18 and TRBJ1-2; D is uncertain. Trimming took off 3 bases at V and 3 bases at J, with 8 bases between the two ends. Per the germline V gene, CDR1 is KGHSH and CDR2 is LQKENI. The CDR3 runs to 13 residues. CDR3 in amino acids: CASSPGGHYGYTF. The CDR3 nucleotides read TGTGCCAGCTCACCTGGAGGCCACTATGGCTACACCTTC.

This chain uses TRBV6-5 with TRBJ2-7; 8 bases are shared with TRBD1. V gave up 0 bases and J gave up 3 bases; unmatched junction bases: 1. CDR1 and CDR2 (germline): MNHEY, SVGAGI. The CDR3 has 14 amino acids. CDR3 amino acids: CASSYSGTGYEQYF. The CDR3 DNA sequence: TGTGCCAGCAGTTACTCCGGGACAGGCTACGAGCAGTACTTC.

This chain's CDR3 is CASRSGRLNTEAFF. In nucleotides, the CDR3 is TGTGCCAGCAGATCAGGGCGCCTGAACACTGAAGCTTTCTTT. The chain couples TRBV11-1 to TRBJ1-1; TRBD1 might be the D (5 bases). This CDR3 has 14 residues. Germline V gene data show CDR1 as SGHAT and CDR2 as FQDESV (reference sequence). Deletions cut 6 bases from V and 0 bases from J, with 11 bases between. The whole variable domain, filled in from reference TRBV11-1 and TRBJ1-1, reads EAEVAQSPRYKITEKSQAVAFWCDPISGHATLYWYRQILGQGPELLVQFQDESVVDDSQLPKDRFSAERLKGVDSTLKIQPAELGDSAMYLCASRSGRLNTEAFFGQGTRLTVV.

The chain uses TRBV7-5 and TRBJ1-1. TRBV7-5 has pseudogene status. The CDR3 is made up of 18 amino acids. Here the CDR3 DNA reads TGTGTCAGAAGCTTAGCGCGCAGAGCCTTCGTAGAAAACACTGAAGCTTTCTTT. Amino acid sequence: CVRSLARRAFVENTEAFF.

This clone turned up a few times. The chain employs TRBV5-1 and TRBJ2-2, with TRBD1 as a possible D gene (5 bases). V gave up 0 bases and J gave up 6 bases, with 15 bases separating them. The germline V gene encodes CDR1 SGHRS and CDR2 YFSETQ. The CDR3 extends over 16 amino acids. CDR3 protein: CASSLGQQSYPGELFF. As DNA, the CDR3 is TGCGCCAGCAGCTTGGGACAGCAGAGCTACCCCGGGGAGCTGTTTTTT.

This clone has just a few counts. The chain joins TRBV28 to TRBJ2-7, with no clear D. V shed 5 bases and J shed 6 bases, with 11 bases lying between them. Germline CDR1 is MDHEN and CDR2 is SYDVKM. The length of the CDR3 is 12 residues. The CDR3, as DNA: TGTGCCAGCAGTGTAGGAGCCGGCGAGCAGTACTTC. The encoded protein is CASSVGAGEQYF.

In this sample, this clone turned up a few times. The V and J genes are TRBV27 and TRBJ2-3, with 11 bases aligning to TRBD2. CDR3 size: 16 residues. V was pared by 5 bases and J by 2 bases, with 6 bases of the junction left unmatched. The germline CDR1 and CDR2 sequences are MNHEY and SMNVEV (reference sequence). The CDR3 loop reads CASSERLAGYTDTQYF. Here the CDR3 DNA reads TGTGCCAGCAGTGAGCGACTAGCGGGATACACAGATACGCAGTATTTT.

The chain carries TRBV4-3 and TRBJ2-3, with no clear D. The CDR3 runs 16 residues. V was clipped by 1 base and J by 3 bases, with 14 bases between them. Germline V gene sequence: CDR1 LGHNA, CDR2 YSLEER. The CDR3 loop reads CASSQGPRTVTDTQYF. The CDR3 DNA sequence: TGCGCCAGCAGCCAAGGTCCTAGAACGGTAACAGATACGCAGTATTTT.

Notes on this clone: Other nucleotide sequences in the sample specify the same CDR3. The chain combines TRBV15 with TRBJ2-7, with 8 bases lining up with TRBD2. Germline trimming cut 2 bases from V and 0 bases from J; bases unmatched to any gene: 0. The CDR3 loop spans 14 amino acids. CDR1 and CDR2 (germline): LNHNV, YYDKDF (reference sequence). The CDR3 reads CATSRSGSSYEQYF. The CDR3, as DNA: TGTGCCACCAGCAGAAGCGGGAGCTCCTACGAGCAGTACTTC.

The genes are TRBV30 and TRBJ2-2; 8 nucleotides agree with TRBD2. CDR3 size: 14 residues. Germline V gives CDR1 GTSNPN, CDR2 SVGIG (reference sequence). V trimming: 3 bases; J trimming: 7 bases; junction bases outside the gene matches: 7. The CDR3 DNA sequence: TGTGCCTGGAGCCAACAGCGGGGGTACGGGGAGCTGTTTTTT. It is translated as CAWSQQRGYGELFF.

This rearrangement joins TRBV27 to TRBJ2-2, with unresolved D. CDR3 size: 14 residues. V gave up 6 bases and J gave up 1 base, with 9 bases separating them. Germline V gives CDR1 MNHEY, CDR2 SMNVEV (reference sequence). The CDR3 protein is CASRDQRNTGELFF. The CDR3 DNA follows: TGTGCCAGCAGGGACCAGCGGAACACCGGGGAGCTGTTTTTT.

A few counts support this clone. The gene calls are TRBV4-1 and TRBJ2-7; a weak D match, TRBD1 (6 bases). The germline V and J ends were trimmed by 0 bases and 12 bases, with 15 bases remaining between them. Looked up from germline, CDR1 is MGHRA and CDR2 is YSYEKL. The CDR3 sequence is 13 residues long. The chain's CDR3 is CASSQDRTGWRYF. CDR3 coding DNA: TGCGCCAGCAGCCAAGATCGTACAGGGTGGCGGTACTTC.

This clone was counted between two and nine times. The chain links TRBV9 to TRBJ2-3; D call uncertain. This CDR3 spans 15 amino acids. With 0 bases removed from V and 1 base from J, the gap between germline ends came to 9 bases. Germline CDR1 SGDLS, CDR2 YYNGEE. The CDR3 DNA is TGTGCCAGCAGCGTAGATTTTAGCCGCACAGATACGCAGTATTTT. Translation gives CASSVDFSRTDTQYF.

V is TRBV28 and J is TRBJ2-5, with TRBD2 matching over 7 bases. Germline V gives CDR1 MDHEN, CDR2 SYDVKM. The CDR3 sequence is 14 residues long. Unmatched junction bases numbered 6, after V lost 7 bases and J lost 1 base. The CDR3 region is CASTFGGGQETQYF. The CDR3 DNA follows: TGTGCCAGCACCTTTGGGGGGGGCCAAGAGACCCAGTACTTC.

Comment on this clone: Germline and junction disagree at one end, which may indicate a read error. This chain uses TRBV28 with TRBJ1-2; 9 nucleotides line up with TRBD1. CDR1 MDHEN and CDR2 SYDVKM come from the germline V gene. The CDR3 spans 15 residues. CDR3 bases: TGTGCCAGCACTTTAGGCGGACAGGGGAGCTCTGGCTACACCTTC. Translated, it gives CASTLGGQGSSGYTF.

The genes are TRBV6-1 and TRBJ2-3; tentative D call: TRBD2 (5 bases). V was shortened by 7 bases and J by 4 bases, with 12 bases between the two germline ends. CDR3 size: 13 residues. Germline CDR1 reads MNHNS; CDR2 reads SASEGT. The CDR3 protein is CASKLEFADTQYF. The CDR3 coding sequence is TGTGCCAGCAAACTAGAGTTCGCAGATACGCAGTATTTT.

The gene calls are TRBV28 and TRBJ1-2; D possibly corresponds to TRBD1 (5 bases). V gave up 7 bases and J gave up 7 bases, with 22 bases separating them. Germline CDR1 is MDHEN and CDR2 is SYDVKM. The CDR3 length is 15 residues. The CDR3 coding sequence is TGTGCCAGCACGCGAATTTATGCAGGGTTAGGTGGCTACACCTTC. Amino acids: CASTRIYAGLGGYTF.

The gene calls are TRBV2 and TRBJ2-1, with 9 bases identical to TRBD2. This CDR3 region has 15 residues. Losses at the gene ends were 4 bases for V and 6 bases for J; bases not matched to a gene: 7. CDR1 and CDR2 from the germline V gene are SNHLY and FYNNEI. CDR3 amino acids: CASSVPLAGFNEQFF. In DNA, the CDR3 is TGTGCCAGCAGTGTGCCCCTAGCGGGGTTCAATGAGCAGTTCTTC.

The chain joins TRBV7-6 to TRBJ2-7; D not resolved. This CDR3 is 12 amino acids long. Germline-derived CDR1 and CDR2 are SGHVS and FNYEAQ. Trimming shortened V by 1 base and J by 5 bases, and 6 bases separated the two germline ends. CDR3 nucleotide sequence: TGTGCCAGCAGCTTAGGTTGGAACGAGCAGTACTTC. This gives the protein CASSLGWNEQYF.